This note documents a single T cell receptor (beta chain) sequence. The source of the sample is a study of technical replicates of blood from several donors. The CDR3 length is 15 residues. Germline CDR1 LNHDA, CDR2 SQIVND (reference sequence). The junction had 6 bases not matched to a gene; V was cut back by 1 base and J by 6 bases. Profiling relied on immunoSEQ multiplex PCR, and the TCRdb table lists in-frame clones only, not all of them. The table shows roughly 72,000 clones, with around 94% occurring only once. The chain employs TRBV19 and TRBJ1-5; 7 bases align to TRBD1. Sequenced: T cells isolated from PBMCs. This clonotype originated in a human donor in good health. The CDR3 DNA is TGTGCCAGTAGTATAGGGGCAGGGGGTCGTCAGCCCCAGCATTTT. This translates into CASSIGAGGRQPQHF.